These T cell receptor beta chains were read from a single sample in a study of T cells after yellow fever vaccination. TCRdb fed the 5' RACE reads into MiXCR, producing one record per CDR3 protein. In the table there are 300,000 to 350,000 distinct CDR3 sequences, 3% to 4.5% of which are singletons. The sequencing here drew on PBMCs, taken 5 days after the yellow fever booster vaccination. The receptor source for this set is a man between 18 and 29 years old who received the YFV17D yellow fever vaccine. CDR3s include the opening cysteine and the closing phenylalanine or tryptophan. The D gene is left open where the match is weak. Clone size is not always given. Where it is, it says once, few, many or a class for expanded clones.

>TRBJ1-5|TRBV6-6|NA|many
CASSPSDSNQPQHF
TGTGCCAGCAGCCCCAGCGATAGCAATCAGCCCCAGCATTTT
>TRBJ2-1|TRBV9|NA|few
CASSAPPGDNEQFF
TGTGCCAGCAGCGCCCCTCCGGGGGACAATGAGCAGTTCTTC
>TRBJ2-1|TRBV4-3|NA|many
CASSQAADYEQFF
TGCGCCAGCAGCCAAGCCGCTGACTATGAGCAGTTCTTC
>TRBJ2-4|TRBV3-1|NA|many
CASSKEGGLAAKNIQYF
TGTGCCAGCAGCAAAGAAGGAGGACTTGCTGCCAAAAACATTCAGTACTTC
>TRBJ2-3|TRBV19|NA|few
CASSIERKDTQYF
TGTGCCAGTAGTATTGAGCGGAAAGATACGCAGTATTTT
>TRBJ1-1|TRBV20-1|NA|few
CSLKGNTEAFF
TGCAGTCTGAAGGGGAACACTGAAGCTTTCTTT
>TRBJ2-7|TRBV6-2/TRBV6-3|NA|many
CASSPLANEQYF
TGTGCCAGCAGTCCCCTCGCGAACGAGCAGTACTTC
>TRBJ2-7|TRBV7-2|TRBD2|NA
CASSSFLAGTHEQYF
TGTGCCAGCAGCTCTTTCCTAGCGGGGACCCACGAGCAGTACTTC
>TRBJ2-1|TRBV7-8|TRBD2|NA
CASSLARGLAGSYNEQFF
TGTGCCAGCAGCTTAGCGCGGGGACTAGCGGGGAGTTACAATGAGCAGTTCTTC
>TRBJ2-3|TRBV5-1|TRBD1|NA
CASSLEQGAKDTQYF
TGCGCCAGCAGCTTGGAACAGGGGGCGAAAGATACGCAGTATTTT
>TRBJ1-2|TRBV24-1|NA|NA
CATSSRNSGYTF
TGTGCCACCAGTTCCAGGAACTCCGGCTACACCTTC
>TRBJ2-3|TRBV4-1|TRBD2|few
CASSQDPTSGGTDTQYF
TGCGCCAGCAGCCAAGACCCGACTAGCGGGGGCACAGATACGCAGTATTTT
>TRBJ2-5|TRBV29-1|TRBD1|few
CSVARTGEEETQYF
TGCAGCGTTGCACGGACAGGGGAAGAAGAGACCCAGTACTTC
>TRBJ1-1|TRBV7-6|NA|many
CASSLGQFTEAFF
TGTGCCAGCAGCTTAGGACAGTTCACTGAAGCTTTCTTT
>TRBJ2-1|TRBV10-3|TRBD2|few
CAISETSGGNEQFF
TGTGCCATCAGTGAGACTAGCGGGGGGAATGAGCAGTTCTTC
>TRBJ1-4|TRBV20-1|TRBD1|NA
CSAPDRVRGEKLFF
TGCAGTGCACCAGACAGGGTCCGGGGGGAAAAACTGTTTTTT
>TRBJ2-5|TRBV28|TRBD2|many
CASSLRSGGETQYF
TGTGCCAGCAGTTTAAGAAGCGGGGGAGAGACCCAGTACTTC
>TRBJ2-1|TRBV4-1|NA|few
CASSQSSDEQFF
TGCGCCAGCAGCCAATCTTCGGATGAGCAGTTCTTC
>TRBJ1-2|TRBV13|TRBD1|NA
CASSLGPEGQTIYGYTF
TGTGCCAGCAGCTTAGGCCCCGAGGGACAGACGATCTATGGCTACACCTTC
>TRBJ2-1|TRBV30|NA|NA
CAWSGGMGDEQFF
TGTGCCTGGTCGGGTGGGATGGGCGATGAGCAGTTCTTC
>TRBJ2-5|TRBV5-1|TRBD1|many
CASSPGQAGETQYF
TGCGCCAGCAGCCCGGGACAGGCTGGGGAGACCCAGTACTTC
>TRBJ2-5|TRBV10-2|TRBD2|few
CASSVPGLAGEQETQYF
TGCGCCAGCAGTGTCCCGGGACTAGCGGGGGAACAAGAGACCCAGTACTTC
>TRBJ2-1|TRBV12-3/TRBV12-4|TRBD2|few
CASSLKRGGVREQFF
TGTGCCAGCAGTTTAAAGCGGGGCGGGGTACGAGAGCAGTTCTTC
>TRBJ2-3|TRBV27|TRBD2|few
CASSSGPGGGTDTQYF
TGTGCCAGCAGTTCCGGCCCCGGGGGGGGCACAGATACGCAGTATTTT
>TRBJ2-1|TRBV6-5|TRBD2|NA
CASSYSASGGHEQFF
TGTGCCAGCAGTTACTCGGCTAGCGGGGGCCATGAGCAGTTCTTC
>TRBJ1-4|TRBV5-1|NA|NA
CASSLVAAANEKLFF
TGCGCCAGCAGCTTGGTGGCAGCCGCTAATGAAAAACTGTTTTTT
>TRBJ1-4|TRBV5-1|NA|NA
CASSLTVSGEKLFF
TGCGCCAGCAGCTTGACGGTCAGTGGTGAAAAACTGTTTTTT
>TRBJ2-7|TRBV24-1|TRBD1|NA
CATSDPGQDPYEQYF
TGTGCCACCAGTGATCCCGGACAGGACCCCTACGAGCAGTACTTC
>TRBJ2-3|TRBV20-1|NA|NA
CSARGINTDTQYF
TGCAGTGCTAGGGGGATTAACACAGATACGCAGTATTTT
>TRBJ2-5|TRBV20-1|NA|many
CSAVKAAFKETQYF
TGCAGTGCTGTAAAGGCAGCGTTTAAAGAGACCCAGTACTTC
>TRBJ1-2|TRBV6-5|NA|NA
CASSYSASEGYGYTF
TGTGCCAGCAGTTACTCGGCCAGCGAGGGGTATGGCTACACCTTC
>TRBJ2-3|TRBV5-1|NA|NA
CASYQGGDTDTQYF
TGCGCCTCCTACCAGGGGGGAGACACAGATACGCAGTATTTT
>TRBJ1-1|TRBV6-5|NA|many
CASRKPGGGTEAFF
TGTGCCAGCCGTAAACCCGGGGGGGGCACTGAAGCTTTCTTT
>TRBJ1-5|TRBV7-9|NA|many
CASSAEGPLTHNQPQHF
TGTGCCAGCAGCGCCGAAGGTCCCCTGACCCACAATCAGCCCCAGCATTTT
>TRBJ2-1|TRBV29-1|NA|few
CSVEGSYNEQFF
TGCAGCGTTGAAGGGTCCTACAATGAGCAGTTCTTC
>TRBJ2-4|TRBV12-3/TRBV12-4|NA|few
CASTKNIQYF
TGTGCCAGCACCAAAAACATTCAGTACTTC
>TRBJ2-3|TRBV20-1|TRBD1|many
CSASDRGSTDTQYF
TGCAGTGCTAGCGACAGGGGTAGCACAGATACGCAGTATTTT
>TRBJ1-1|TRBV12-3/TRBV12-4|TRBD1|NA
CASRPQGVPTEAFF
TGTGCCAGCAGACCACAGGGGGTCCCCACTGAAGCTTTCTTT
>TRBJ1-2|TRBV19|TRBD1|few
CASSLTGVASGYTF
TGTGCCAGTAGCCTTACAGGGGTGGCCTCTGGCTACACCTTC
>TRBJ2-3|TRBV6-5|TRBD2|NA
CASSYTSGASTDTQYF
TGTGCCAGCAGTTACACCAGCGGGGCTAGCACAGATACGCAGTATTTT
>TRBJ1-1|TRBV5-1|TRBD1|many
CASSPADRVGTEAFF
TGCGCCAGCAGCCCTGCAGACAGGGTAGGGACTGAAGCTTTCTTT
>TRBJ2-7|TRBV5-1|TRBD2|many
CASRSGGTYEQYF
TGCGCCAGCCGGTCGGGGGGAACCTACGAGCAGTACTTC
>TRBJ1-4|TRBV6-6|NA|NA
CASALTGLIEKLFF
TGTGCCAGCGCCCTTACAGGGTTGATTGAAAAACTGTTTTTT